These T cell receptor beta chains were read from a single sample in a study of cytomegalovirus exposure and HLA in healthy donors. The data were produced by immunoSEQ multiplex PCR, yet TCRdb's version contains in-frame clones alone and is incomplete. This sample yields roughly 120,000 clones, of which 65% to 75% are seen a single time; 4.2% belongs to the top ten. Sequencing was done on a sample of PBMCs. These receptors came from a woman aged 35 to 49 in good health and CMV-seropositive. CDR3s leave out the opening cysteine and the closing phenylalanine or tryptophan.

ASGQRMQETQY	11	TRBV2	TRBJ2-5
ASTPFGGSQLSYT	13	TRBV11-1	TRBJ1-2
SSSPGGNGYT	10	TRBV7-9	TRBJ1-2
AWKGGGAFWANVLT	14	TRBV30	TRBJ2-6
ASSILTLSGNTIY	13	TRBV19	TRBJ1-3
ASSNTQGSYGYT	12	TRBV27	TRBJ1-2
ASSTDRANSPLH	12	TRBV7-8	TRBJ1-6
ASSLLQGVLLETQY	14	TRBV14	TRBJ2-5
ASRESGSSYNEQF	13	TRBV6-1	TRBJ2-1
ASSFSGEVDTQY	12	TRBV5-1	TRBJ2-3
ASKGNRVAMVTDQETQY	17	TRBV2	TRBJ2-5
ASSLAAGETQY	11	TRBV5-4	TRBJ2-5
ASSVAHDRRKYNEQF	15	TRBV9	TRBJ2-1
ASSFKNTEAF	10	TRBV7-2	TRBJ1-1
ASSLFGRLQETQY	13	TRBV27	TRBJ2-5
ASRTGFDTEAF	11	TRBV19	TRBJ1-1
ASSPYREETQY	11	TRBV7-3	TRBJ2-5
ASSSRQGLMNTEAF	14	TRBV11-3	TRBJ1-1
ASSPIQGDSTEAF	13	TRBV18	TRBJ1-1
ASSLSSPTYNEQF	13	TRBV27	TRBJ2-1
ASTSGSETQY	10	TRBV6-6	TRBJ2-5
ASSQETGWSTEAF	13	TRBV4-1	TRBJ1-1
ASSHTGQNQETQY	13	TRBV5-1	TRBJ2-5
ASSLPLRGRETQY	13	TRBV11-3	TRBJ2-5
AISDYDNSYEQY	12	TRBV10-3	TRBJ2-7
SVEDRGRGGYT	11	TRBV29-1	TRBJ1-2
ASSFRGSYNEQF	12	TRBV7-2	TRBJ2-1
ASSLSGGSRHQPQH	14	TRBV5-6	TRBJ1-5
ASSEGSSGGHGYT	13	TRBV10-3	TRBJ1-2
ASSLSPGGGGGVDTQY	16	TRBV7-3	TRBJ2-3
ASSRESWGTQY	11	TRBV11-3	TRBJ2-5
ASSLVGTVNTEAF	13	TRBV7-9	TRBJ1-1
ASSMARGVGIYGYT	14	TRBV19	TRBJ1-2
ASSLASSGEQF	11	TRBV7-6	TRBJ2-1
ASGTAYGYT	9	TRBV25-1	TRBJ1-2
ASSLQGRYTEAF	12	TRBV7-8	TRBJ1-1
ASSDYGIEQF	10	TRBV2	TRBJ2-1
ASSLVSGTHSGEKLF	15	TRBV7-6	TRBJ1-4
ASSEKDRVGHNEQF	14	TRBV6-1	TRBJ2-1
ASSSRTSGTHTQY	13	TRBV5-4	TRBJ2-3
ASSLDSDTQY	10	TRBV5-4	TRBJ2-3
ASSPSPGTEFTDTQY	15	TRBV4-1	TRBJ2-3
ASTDRVPNTGELF	13	TRBV18	TRBJ2-2
ASSLAYKGAGETQY	14	TRBV5-1	TRBJ2-5
ATTQKGYHEQY	11	TRBV15	TRBJ2-7
ASSQDMVPDSLTGELF	16	TRBV4-1	TRBJ2-2
ASSYRVTYEQY	11	TRBV6-5	NA
ASSQASGLYSGANVLT	16	TRBV4-3	TRBJ2-6
SGGGNINYGYT	11	TRBV29-1	TRBJ1-2
ASSVRGDYDNEQF	13	TRBV9	TRBJ2-1
ASSVGGGVRRPGELF	15	TRBV9	TRBJ2-2
ATSSGLAASTDTQY	14	TRBV15	TRBJ2-3
ASSLGQGAINEQF	13	TRBV27	TRBJ2-1
ASSISAGQGGEKLF	14	TRBV19	TRBJ1-4
ASSEDRGFYEQY	12	TRBV6-1	TRBJ2-7
ASTAWGEGDYGYT	13	TRBV2	TRBJ1-2
ASSIDRSSYNEQF	13	TRBV19	TRBJ2-1
ASSLEGTSGRMLGTDTQY	18	TRBV7-6	TRBJ2-3
ASSELGAGSNEKLF	14	TRBV25-1	TRBJ1-4
ATSRSGGELSYEQY	14	TRBV15	TRBJ2-7